This T cell receptor (beta chain) emerged from a study of CD8+CD57+ T cells in acquired aplastic anemia. Study information: An average of approximately 3.2 ug of DNA was obtained from sorted CD4+ and CD8+ cells. Whole-study results and caveats: Patients had around 30 CD8+ CDR3 sequences in common with controls (the shared set). Controls and patients did not differ significantly in CD8+ Simpson's diversity.

Trimming cost V 4 bases and J 13 bases; bases outside gene matches: 7. This CDR3 region has 13 residues. The germline gives CDR1 SNHLY, CDR2 FYNNEI. CD8+CD57+ cell expansion had been shown by flow cytometry in patients chosen for sequencing. This clonotype was found many times. Its matching antigen is unknown. TCR beta VDJ and CDR3 were profiled, and genomic DNA was the template. TCRdb reprocessed the reads with MiXCR, giving one entry per CDR3 protein. Of approximately 190,000 distinct CDR3 sequences detected, around half appear once; the ten largest clones hold around 9.7%. Sequenced material: sorted CD4+, CD8+, or CD8+CD57+ T cells (not recorded which) from PBMCs. The chain links TRBV2 to TRBJ1-6, with TRBD1 identical over 7 bases. This receptor was taken from a human donor with aplastic anemia. The CDR3 DNA reads TGTGCCAGCAGTGCCGAGCAGGGGGATCCCCTCCACTTT. Its translation is CASSAEQGDPLHF.